Presented here are 10 T cell receptor beta chains from one specimen sequenced in a study of neurological immune-mediated disorders. Time point noted: longitudinal time-point 2. MiXCR was run by TCRdb on the 5' RACE reads, yielding one entry per CDR3 protein. The table shows approximately 89,000 distinct CDR3 sequences, with under 15% occurring only once. The source material was PBMCs. These receptor sequences come from a female donor with HTLV-1-associated myelopathy (HAM/TSP).

This clonotype was detected many times. The chain links TRBV18 to TRBJ2-3, with D perhaps TRBD2 (6 bases). The CDR3 is made up of 15 amino acids. Germline V gives CDR1 KGHSH, CDR2 LQKENI. Trimming took 3 bases from V and 1 from J, leaving 11 bases between them. In DNA form, the CDR3 reads TGTGCCAGCTCACCGGAGGGGACCCGCACAGATACGCAGTATTTT. This encodes CASSPEGTRTDTQYF.

This clonotype was observed many times. The genes are TRBV6-5 and TRBJ2-5, with D perhaps TRBD1 or TRBD2 (5 bases each). CDR3 length equals 13 residues. Trimming took 4 bases from V and 5 from J, leaving 11 bases between them. Germline CDR1 reads MNHEY; CDR2 reads SVGAGI. CDR3 in amino acids: CASSLGRRETQYF. The CDR3 nucleotides read TGTGCCAGCAGTTTGGGACGTCGGGAGACCCAGTACTTC.

In this sample, this clonotype turned up many times. V is TRBV10-3 and J is TRBJ2-2; the match to TRBD1 covers 8 bases. The V gene end was trimmed by 10 bases and the J gene end by 4 bases; junction bases not matched to a gene: 14. Germline V gives CDR1 ENHRY, CDR2 SYGVKD. The CDR3 length is 16 residues. The CDR3 protein is CATGLGTGIFTGELFF. The CDR3 DNA reads as TGTGCCACGGGACTGGGGACAGGAATTTTCACCGGGGAGCTGTTTTTT.

About this clonotype: A much larger clone lies one base from this, so it may be a read error. The chain links TRBV11-2 to TRBJ2-3; TRBD2 matches at 8 bases. This CDR3 region has 14 residues. J was trimmed by 4 bases and V by 3 bases; bases with no gene match: 3. CDR1 is SGHAT and CDR2 is FQNNGV in the germline V gene. The CDR3 coding sequence is TGTGCCAGCAGCTTCGGGGGGGCGGCAGATACGCAGTATTTT. Residues: CASSFGGAADTQYF.

There are many counts of this clonotype. The chain links TRBV18 to TRBJ2-2; the D gene is possibly TRBD1 (5 bases). Germline V gene sequence: CDR1 KGHSH, CDR2 LQKENI. This CDR3 region has 14 residues. Trimming took off 3 bases at V and 1 base at J, with 6 bases between the two ends. The DNA for the CDR3 is TGTGCCAGCTCACCCGGACAGAACACCGGGGAGCTGTTTTTT. Protein sequence: CASSPGQNTGELFF. The full variable domain, completed using reference TRBV18 and TRBJ2-2, is NAGVMQNPRHLVRRRGQEARLRCSPMKGHSHVYWYRQLPEEGLKFMVYLQKENIIDESGMPKERFSAEFPKEGPSILRIQQVVRGDSAAYFCASSPGQNTGELFFGEGSRLTVL.

The rearrangement joins TRBV5-5 to TRBJ2-3; 7 nucleotides agree with TRBD2. V lost 2 bases, J lost 4 bases, and 10 bases stayed unmatched. CDR1 SGHKS and CDR2 YYEKEE come from the germline V gene (reference sequence). The CDR3 length is 16 residues. This CDR3 is CASSFQTGLVADTQYF. As DNA, the CDR3 is TGTGCCAGCAGCTTCCAAACCGGACTAGTAGCAGATACGCAGTATTTT. The full variable domain, rest sourced from reference TRBV5-5 and TRBJ2-3, is DAGVTQSPTHLIKTRGQQVTLRCSPISGHKSVSWYQQVLGQGPQFIFQYYEKEERGRGNFPDRFSARQFPNYSSELNVNALLLGDSALYLCASSFQTGLVADTQYFGPGTRLTVL.

This clonotype was recorded many times. V and J are TRBV5-1 and TRBJ2-7; D is unclear. The CDR3 loop spans 15 amino acids. CDR1 and CDR2 (germline): SGHRS, YFSETQ. Trimming took 0 bases from V and 0 from J, leaving 10 bases between them. CDR3: CASSLGQAYSYEQYF. For the CDR3, the DNA is TGCGCCAGCAGCTTGGGGCAGGCCTACTCCTACGAGCAGTACTTC.

There are many counts of this clonotype. The rearrangement links TRBV4-1 to TRBJ2-3, with D perhaps TRBD1 (5 bases). The germline V and J ends were trimmed by 0 bases and 1 base, with 11 bases remaining between them. Germline values: CDR1 MGHRA, CDR2 YSYEKL. The CDR3 extends over 16 amino acids. The CDR3 region is CASSQEDNRRTDTQYF. CDR3 nucleotide sequence: TGCGCCAGCAGCCAAGAGGATAACAGGCGCACAGATACGCAGTATTTT.

This clonotype has a count of ten or more. The gene calls are TRBV6-5 and TRBJ2-1; 9 nucleotides line up with TRBD2. V dropped 6 bases and J dropped 6; count of bases not matched to a gene: 9. CDR1 is MNHEY and CDR2 is SVGAGI in the germline V gene. CDR3 length: 15 amino acids. DNA for the CDR3: TGTGCCAGCAGCTTCCAAGCGGGGGGCCTCAATGAGCAGTTCTTC. Translated: CASSFQAGGLNEQFF.

This clonotype occurred many times. V and J are TRBV9 and TRBJ2-3; D perhaps matches TRBD2 (5 bases). Germline loops: CDR1 SGDLS, CDR2 YYNGEE. V lost 7 bases to trimming and J lost 4 bases, with 13 bases between them. The CDR3 is 13 amino acids. The CDR3 reads CASSPSGADTQYF. The CDR3 region has the DNA TGTGCCAGCTCCCCCTCCGGGGCAGATACGCAGTATTTT.